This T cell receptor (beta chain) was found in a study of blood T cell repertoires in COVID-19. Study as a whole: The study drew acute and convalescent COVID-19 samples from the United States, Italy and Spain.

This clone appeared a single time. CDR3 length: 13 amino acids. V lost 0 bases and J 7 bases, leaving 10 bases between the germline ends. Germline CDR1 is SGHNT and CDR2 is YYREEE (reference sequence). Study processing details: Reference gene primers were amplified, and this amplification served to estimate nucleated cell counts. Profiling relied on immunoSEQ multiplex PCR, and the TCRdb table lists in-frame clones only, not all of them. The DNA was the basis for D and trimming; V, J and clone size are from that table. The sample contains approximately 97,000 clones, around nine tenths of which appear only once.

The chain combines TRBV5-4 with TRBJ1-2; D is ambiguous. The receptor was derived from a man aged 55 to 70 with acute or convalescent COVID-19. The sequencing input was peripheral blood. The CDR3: CASSLVGPLGYTF. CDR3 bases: TGTGCCAGCAGCTTGGTTGGGCCACTTGGCTACACCTTC.